The clone carrying this T cell receptor beta chain has ten or more counts. The antigen is undetermined. The data derive from a study of regulatory T cells in long-lasting Graves disease. Study summary: Antithyroid drug intake by newly diagnosed Graves' patients had lasted under 3 months.

For TCR beta, libraries came from iRepertoire HTBI primers and Arm-PCR of CDR3 regions. Each CDR3 protein is one row after TCRdb ran MiXCR on the multiplex PCR reads. The sample consists of 380,000 or so distinct CDR3 sequences, 15% to 20% of them appearing once. The time point denotes: newly diagnosed GD, antithyroid drugs for less than 3 months. The TCR library was made from RNA that had been extracted from PBMCs in TRIzol. The CDR3 extends over 18 amino acids. The germline V gene has CDR1 MDHEN and CDR2 SYDVKM. V lost 6 bases and J 0 bases, leaving 18 bases between the germline ends. Study-level findings and limits: It is possible that accuracy was reduced by the small size of the sample. TRBV28 was favored in persistent disease, as were TRBJ1-2 and TRBJ2-5.

The sample was also linked to a second study, of T cells in Graves' hyperthyroidism and ophthalmopathy. Per that study: Prediction of ophthalmopathy progression came a median around 6 months pre-onset.

This chain uses TRBV28 with TRBJ2-6, with D possibly being TRBD2 (6 bases). This clonotype was obtained from a woman aged 18-30 years with Graves disease. The specimen was peripheral blood mononuclear cells (PBMCs), collected at new diagnosis, from a patient treated with antithyroid drugs. CDR3 DNA: TGTGCCAGCAGGGGGGAGTTGGGAGGACTCTCTGGGGCCAACGTCCTGACTTTC. Translating gives CASRGELGGLSGANVLTF.